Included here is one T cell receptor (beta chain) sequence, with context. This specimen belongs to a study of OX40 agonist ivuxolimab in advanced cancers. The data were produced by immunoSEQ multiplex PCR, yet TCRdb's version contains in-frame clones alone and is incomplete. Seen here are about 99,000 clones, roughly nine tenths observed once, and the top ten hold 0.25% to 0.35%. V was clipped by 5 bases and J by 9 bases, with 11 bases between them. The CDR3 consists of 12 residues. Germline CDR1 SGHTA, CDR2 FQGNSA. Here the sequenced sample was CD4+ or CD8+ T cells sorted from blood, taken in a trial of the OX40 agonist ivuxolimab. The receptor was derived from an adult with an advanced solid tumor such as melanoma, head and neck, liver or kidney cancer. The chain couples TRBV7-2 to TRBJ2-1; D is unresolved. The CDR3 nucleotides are TGTGCCAGCAGCACCTACTTGGGTGAGCAGTTCTTC. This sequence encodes CASSTYLGEQFF. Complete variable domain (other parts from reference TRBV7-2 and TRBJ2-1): GAGVSQSPSNKVTEKGKDVELRCDPISGHTALYWYRQSLGQGLEFLIYFQGNSAPDKSGLPSDRFSAERTGGSVSTLTIQRTQQEDSAVYLCASSTYLGEQFFGPGTRLTVL.